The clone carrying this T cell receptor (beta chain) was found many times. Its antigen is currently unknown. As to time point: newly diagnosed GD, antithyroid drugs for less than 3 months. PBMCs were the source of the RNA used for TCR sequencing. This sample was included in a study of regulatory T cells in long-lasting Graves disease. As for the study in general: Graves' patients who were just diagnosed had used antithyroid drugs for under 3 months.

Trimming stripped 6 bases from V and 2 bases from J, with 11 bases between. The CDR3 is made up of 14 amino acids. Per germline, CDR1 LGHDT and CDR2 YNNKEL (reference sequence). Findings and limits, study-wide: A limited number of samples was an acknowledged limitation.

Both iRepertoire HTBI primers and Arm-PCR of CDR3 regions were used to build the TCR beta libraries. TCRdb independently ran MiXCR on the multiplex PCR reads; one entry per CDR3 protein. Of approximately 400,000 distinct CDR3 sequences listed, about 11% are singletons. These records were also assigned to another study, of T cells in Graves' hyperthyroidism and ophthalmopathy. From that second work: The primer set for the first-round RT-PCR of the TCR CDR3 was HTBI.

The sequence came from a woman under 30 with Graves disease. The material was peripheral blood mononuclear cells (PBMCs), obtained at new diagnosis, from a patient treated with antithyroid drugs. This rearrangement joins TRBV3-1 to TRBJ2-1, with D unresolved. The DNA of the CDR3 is TGTGCCAGCAGTTACGGTTATACCTACAATGAGCAGTTCTTC. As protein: CASSYGYTYNEQFF.